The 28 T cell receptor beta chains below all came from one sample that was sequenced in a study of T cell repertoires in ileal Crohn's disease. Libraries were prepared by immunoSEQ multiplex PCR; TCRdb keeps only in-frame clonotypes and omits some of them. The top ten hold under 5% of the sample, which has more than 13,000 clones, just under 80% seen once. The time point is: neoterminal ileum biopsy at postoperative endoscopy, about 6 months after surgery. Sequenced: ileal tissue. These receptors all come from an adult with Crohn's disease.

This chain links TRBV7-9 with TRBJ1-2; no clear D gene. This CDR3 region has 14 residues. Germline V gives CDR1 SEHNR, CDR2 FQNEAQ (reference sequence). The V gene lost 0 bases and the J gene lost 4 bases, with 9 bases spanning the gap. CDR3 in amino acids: CASSLASWSYGYTF. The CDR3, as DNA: TGTGCCAGCAGCTTAGCGTCGTGGAGCTATGGCTACACCTTC.

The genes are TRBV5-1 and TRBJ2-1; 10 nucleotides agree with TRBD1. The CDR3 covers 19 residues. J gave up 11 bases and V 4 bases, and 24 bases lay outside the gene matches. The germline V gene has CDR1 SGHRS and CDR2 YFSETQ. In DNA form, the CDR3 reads TGCGCCAGCAGCGGGCAGGGACAGGGGATGACGGGGACCCTGCTTAAGCAGTTCTTC. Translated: CASSGQGQGMTGTLLKQFF.

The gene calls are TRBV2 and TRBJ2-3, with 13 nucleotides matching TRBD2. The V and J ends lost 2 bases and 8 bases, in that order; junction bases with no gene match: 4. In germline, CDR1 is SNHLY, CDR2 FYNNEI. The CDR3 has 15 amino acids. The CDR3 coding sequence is TGTGCCAGCAGTGAAACTAGCGGGGGGGCGGTTACGCAGTATTTT. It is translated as CASSETSGGAVTQYF.

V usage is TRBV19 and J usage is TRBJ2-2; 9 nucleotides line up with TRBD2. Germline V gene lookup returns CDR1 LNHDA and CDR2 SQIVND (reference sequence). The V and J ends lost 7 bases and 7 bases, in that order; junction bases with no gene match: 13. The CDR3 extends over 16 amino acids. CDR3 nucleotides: TGTGCCAGTACTCTGGCGGGAGGGCCGAGAATCGGGGAGCTGTTTTTT. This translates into CASTLAGGPRIGELFF.

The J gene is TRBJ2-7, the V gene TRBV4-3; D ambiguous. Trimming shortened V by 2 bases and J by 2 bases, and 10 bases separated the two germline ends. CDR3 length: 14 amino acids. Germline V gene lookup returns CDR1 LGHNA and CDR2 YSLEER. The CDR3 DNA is TGCGCCAGCAGCCAATCGGGCGGTACCTACGAGCAGTACTTC. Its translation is CASSQSGGTYEQYF.

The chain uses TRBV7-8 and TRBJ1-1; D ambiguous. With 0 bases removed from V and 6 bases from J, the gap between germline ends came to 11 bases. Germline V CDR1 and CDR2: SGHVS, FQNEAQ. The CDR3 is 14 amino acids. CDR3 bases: TGTGCCAGCAGCTTAGCGCGAGGGATCCCTGAAGCTTTCTTT. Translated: CASSLARGIPEAFF. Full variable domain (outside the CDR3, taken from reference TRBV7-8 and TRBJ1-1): GAGVSQSPRYKVAKRGQDVALRCDPISGHVSLFWYQQALGQGPEFLTYFQNEAQLDKSGLPSDRFFAERPEGSVSTLKIQRTQQEDSAVYLCASSLARGIPEAFFGQGTRLTVV.

CDR3 sequence: CASSMQGRSYNEQFF. The CDR3 region has the DNA TGTGCCAGTAGTATGCAGGGGCGCTCCTACAATGAGCAGTTCTTC. The rearrangement links TRBV19 to TRBJ2-1; tentative D call: TRBD1 (6 bases). The ends were cut back, 3 bases at V and 0 bases at J, with 9 bases in the middle. CDR3 length equals 15 residues. Germline loops: CDR1 LNHDA, CDR2 SQIVND (reference sequence).

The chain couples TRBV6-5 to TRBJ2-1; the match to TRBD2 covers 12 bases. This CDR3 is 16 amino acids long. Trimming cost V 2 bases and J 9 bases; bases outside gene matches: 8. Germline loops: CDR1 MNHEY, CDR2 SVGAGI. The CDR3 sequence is CASSYIGLAGSGEQFF. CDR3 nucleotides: TGTGCCAGCAGTTACATCGGACTAGCGGGAAGCGGTGAGCAGTTCTTC.

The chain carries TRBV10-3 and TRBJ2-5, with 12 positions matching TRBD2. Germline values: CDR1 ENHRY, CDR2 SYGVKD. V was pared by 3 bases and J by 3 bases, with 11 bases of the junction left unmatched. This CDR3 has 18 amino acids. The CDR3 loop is CAISDGGAGLAGKETQYF. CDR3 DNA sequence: TGTGCCATCAGTGATGGGGGGGCCGGACTAGCGGGAAAAGAGACCCAGTACTTC.

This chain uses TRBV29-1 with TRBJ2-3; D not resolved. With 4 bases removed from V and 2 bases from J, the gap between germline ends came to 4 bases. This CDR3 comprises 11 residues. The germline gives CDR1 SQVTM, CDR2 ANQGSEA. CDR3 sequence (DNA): TGCAGCGTTGCGAACACAGATACGCAGTATTTT. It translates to CSVANTDTQYF.

CDR3 loop: CASTSGGTAGNTIYF. Here the CDR3 DNA reads TGTGCCAGCACCTCAGGGGGGACAGCCGGAAACACCATATATTTT. The J gene is TRBJ1-3, the V gene TRBV9; 7 bases match TRBD1. The ends lost 6 bases at V and 4 bases at J; junction bases unmatched: 10. The CDR3 totals 15 residues. In germline, CDR1 is SGDLS, CDR2 YYNGEE.

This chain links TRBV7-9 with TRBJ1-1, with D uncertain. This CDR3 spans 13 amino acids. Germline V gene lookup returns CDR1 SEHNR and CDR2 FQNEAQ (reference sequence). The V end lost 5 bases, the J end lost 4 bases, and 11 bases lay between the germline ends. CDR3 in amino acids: CASSTQAATEAFF. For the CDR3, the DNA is TGTGCCAGCAGCACCCAAGCCGCCACTGAAGCTTTCTTT.

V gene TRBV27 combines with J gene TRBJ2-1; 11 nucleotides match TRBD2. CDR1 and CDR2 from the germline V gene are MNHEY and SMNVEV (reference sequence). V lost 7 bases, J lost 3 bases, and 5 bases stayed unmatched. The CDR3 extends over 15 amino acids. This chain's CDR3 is CASKLAGGRYNEQFF. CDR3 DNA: TGTGCCAGCAAGCTAGCGGGAGGCCGCTACAATGAGCAGTTCTTC.

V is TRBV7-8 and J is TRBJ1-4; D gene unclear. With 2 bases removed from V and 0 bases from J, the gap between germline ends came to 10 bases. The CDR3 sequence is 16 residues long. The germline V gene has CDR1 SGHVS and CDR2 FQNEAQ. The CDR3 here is CASSLRGSATNEKLFF. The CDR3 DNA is TGTGCCAGCAGCTTAAGAGGGTCTGCAACTAATGAAAAACTGTTTTTT.

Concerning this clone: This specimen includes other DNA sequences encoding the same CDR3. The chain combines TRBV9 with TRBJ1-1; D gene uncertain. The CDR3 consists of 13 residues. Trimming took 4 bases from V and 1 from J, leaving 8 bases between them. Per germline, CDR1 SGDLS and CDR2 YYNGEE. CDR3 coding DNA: TGTGCCAGCAGCTTCGAGGAGAACACTGAAGCTTTCTTT. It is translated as CASSFEENTEAFF. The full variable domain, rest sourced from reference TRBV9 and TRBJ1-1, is DSGVTQTPKHLITATGQRVTLRCSPRSGDLSVYWYQQSLDQGLQFLIQYYNGEERAKGNILERFSAQQFPDLHSELNLSSLELGDSALYFCASSFEENTEAFFGQGTRLTVV.

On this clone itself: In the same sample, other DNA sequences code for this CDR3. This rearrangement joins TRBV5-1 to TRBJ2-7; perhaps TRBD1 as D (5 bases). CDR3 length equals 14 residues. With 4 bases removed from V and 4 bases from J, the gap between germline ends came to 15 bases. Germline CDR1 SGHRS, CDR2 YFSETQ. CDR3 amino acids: CASSTQGAGYEQYF. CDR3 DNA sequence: TGCGCCAGCAGCACACAAGGGGCCGGGTACGAGCAGTACTTC.

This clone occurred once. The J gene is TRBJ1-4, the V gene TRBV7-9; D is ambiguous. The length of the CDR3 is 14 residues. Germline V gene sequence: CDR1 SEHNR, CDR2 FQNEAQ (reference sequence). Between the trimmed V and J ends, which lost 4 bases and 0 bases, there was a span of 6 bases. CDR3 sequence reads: CASSSQATNEKLFF. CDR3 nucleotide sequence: TGTGCCAGCAGCTCACAAGCAACTAATGAAAAACTGTTTTTT.

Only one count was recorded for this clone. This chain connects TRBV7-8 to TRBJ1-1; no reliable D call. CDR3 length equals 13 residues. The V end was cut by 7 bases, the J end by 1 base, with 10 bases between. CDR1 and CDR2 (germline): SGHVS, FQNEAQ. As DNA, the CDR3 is TGTGCCAGCACAAGGGTGGCGAACACTGAAGCTTTCTTT. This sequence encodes CASTRVANTEAFF.

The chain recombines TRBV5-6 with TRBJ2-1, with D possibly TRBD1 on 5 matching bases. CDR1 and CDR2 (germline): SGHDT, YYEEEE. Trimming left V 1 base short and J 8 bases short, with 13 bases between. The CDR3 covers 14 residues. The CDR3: CASSLSQGYYEQFF. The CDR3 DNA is TGTGCCAGCAGCTTGTCTCAGGGTTATTATGAGCAGTTCTTC. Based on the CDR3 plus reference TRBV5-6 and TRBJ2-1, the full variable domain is DAGVTQSPTHLIKTRGQQVTLRCSPKSGHDTVSWYQQALGQGPQFIFQYYEEEERQRGNFPDRFSGHQFPNYSSELNVNALLLGDSALYLCASSLSQGYYEQFFGPGTRLTVL.

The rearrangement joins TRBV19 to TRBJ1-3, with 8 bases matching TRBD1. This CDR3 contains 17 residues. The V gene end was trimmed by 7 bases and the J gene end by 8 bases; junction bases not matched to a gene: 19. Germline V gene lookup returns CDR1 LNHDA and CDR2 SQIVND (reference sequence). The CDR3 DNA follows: TGTGCCAGTAATAATTACAGGGGGTTTATCTGCGCGGACACCATATATTTT. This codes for CASNNYRGFICADTIYF.

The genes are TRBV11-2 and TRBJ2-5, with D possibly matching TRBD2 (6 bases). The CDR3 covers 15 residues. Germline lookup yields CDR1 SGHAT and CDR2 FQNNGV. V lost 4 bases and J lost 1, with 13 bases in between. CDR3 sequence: CASSYRERIQETQYF. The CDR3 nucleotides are TGTGCCAGCAGCTACCGGGAGCGGATCCAAGAGACCCAGTACTTC. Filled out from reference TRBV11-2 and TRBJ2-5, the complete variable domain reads EAGVAQSPRYKIIEKRQSVAFWCNPISGHATLYWYQQILGQGPKLLIQFQNNGVVDDSQLPKDRFSAERLKGVDSTLKIQPAKLEDSAVYLCASSYRERIQETQYFGPGTRLLVL.

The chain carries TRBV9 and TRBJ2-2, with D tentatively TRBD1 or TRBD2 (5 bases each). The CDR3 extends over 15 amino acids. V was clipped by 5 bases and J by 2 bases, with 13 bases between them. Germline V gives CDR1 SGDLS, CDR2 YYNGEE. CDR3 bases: TGTGCCAGCAGTATCGGGACGGGAAACACCGGGGAGCTGTTTTTT. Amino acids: CASSIGTGNTGELFF.

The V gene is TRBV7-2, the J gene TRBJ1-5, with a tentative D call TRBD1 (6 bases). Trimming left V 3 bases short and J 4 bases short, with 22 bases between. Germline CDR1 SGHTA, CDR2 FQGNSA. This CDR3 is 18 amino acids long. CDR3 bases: TGTGCCAGCAGCTTCGATCCGTGGGGGGGGGCTATGAATCAGCCCCAGCATTTT. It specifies CASSFDPWGGAMNQPQHF.

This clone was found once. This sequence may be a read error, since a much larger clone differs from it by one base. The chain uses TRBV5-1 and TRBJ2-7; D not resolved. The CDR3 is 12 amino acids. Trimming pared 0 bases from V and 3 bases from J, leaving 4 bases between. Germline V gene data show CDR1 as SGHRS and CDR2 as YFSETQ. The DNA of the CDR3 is TGCGCCAGCAGCTTGGGGCTCTACGAGCAGTACTTC. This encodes CASSLGLYEQYF.

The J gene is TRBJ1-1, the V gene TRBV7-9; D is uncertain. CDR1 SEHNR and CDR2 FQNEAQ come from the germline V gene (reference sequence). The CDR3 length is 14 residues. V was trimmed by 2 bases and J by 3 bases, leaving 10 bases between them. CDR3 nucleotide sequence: TGTGCCAGCAGCTTACACGACGGGGACACTGAAGCTTTCTTT. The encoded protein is CASSLHDGDTEAFF.

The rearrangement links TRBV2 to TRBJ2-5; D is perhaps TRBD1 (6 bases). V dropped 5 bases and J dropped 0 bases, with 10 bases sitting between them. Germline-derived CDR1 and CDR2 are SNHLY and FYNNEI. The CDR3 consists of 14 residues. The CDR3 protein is CASSPGTHQETQYF. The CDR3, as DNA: TGTGCCAGCAGTCCCGGGACACACCAAGAGACCCAGTACTTC.

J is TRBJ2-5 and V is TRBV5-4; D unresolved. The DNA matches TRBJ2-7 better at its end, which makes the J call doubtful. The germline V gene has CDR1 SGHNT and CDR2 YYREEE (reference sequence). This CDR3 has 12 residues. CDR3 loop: CASSSDNYEQYF. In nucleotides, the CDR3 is TGTGCCAGCAGCTCCGATAATTACGAGCAGTACTTC.

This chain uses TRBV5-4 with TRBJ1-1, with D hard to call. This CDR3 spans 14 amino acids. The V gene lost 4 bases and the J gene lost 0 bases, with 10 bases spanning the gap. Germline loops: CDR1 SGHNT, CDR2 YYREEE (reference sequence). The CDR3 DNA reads TGTGCCAGCAGCCCCTCATTTCTGAACACTGAAGCTTTCTTT. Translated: CASSPSFLNTEAFF.